Below are 9 T cell receptor beta chains sequenced from a single sample in a study of PD-L1 blockade in urothelial cancer. The assay was immunoSEQ multiplex PCR, and TCRdb's table has in-frame clones only and misses some. The sample records some 79,000 clones, around 80% being singletons. The sample in question was PBMCs, obtained around atezolizumab (anti-PD-L1) treatment. The source is a man aged 65-85 years with urothelial cancer.

This clone came up once. The chain couples TRBV6-1 to TRBJ2-6; D is unclear. V was trimmed by 4 bases and J by 0 bases, leaving 7 bases between them. Per the germline V gene, CDR1 is MNHNS and CDR2 is SASEGT. The CDR3 consists of 15 residues. The CDR3 region has the DNA TGTGCCAGCAGTGGACGGAGCTCTGGGGCCAACGTCCTGACTTTC. It specifies CASSGRSSGANVLTF.

The CDR3 region is CASSLGTSGGREQYF. The CDR3 nucleotides read TGTGCCAGCAGCTTGGGGACTAGCGGGGGCAGGGAGCAGTACTTC. The chain uses TRBV5-4 and TRBJ2-7, with 13 bases fitting TRBD2. This CDR3 spans 15 amino acids. The germline V gene has CDR1 SGHNT and CDR2 YYREEE (reference sequence). V gave up 0 bases and J gave up 7 bases; unmatched junction bases: 4.

The V call is TRBV6-1, the J call TRBJ2-7; TRBD2 matches 10 bases. Germline assignment: CDR1 MNHNS and CDR2 SASEGT. The CDR3 extends over 13 amino acids. The ends lost 6 bases at V and 5 bases at J; junction bases unmatched: 4. In DNA, the CDR3 is TGTGCCAGCAGGACTAGCGGGCTGAACGAGCAGTACTTC. Its translation: CASRTSGLNEQYF.

This rearrangement joins TRBV5-1 to TRBJ1-1; D perhaps matches TRBD1 (6 bases). Germline CDR1 reads SGHRS; CDR2 reads YFSETQ. V lost 0 bases and J lost 2, with 8 bases in between. CDR3 length: 14 amino acids. CDR3 sequence: CASSLVQGNTEAFF. The CDR3 DNA is TGCGCCAGCAGCTTGGTACAGGGTAACACTGAAGCTTTCTTT.

The rearrangement links TRBV18 to TRBJ1-1; 7 bases align to TRBD1. The CDR3 covers 15 residues. Trimming at V came to 3 bases and at J to 0 bases, leaving 4 bases not matched to a gene. CDR1 and CDR2 from the germline V gene are KGHSH and LQKENI. This CDR3 reads CASSPQGQLNTEAFF. CDR3 sequence (DNA): TGTGCCAGCTCACCCCAGGGACAGCTGAACACTGAAGCTTTCTTT. Based on the CDR3 plus reference TRBV18 and TRBJ1-1, the full variable domain is NAGVMQNPRHLVRRRGQEARLRCSPMKGHSHVYWYRQLPEEGLKFMVYLQKENIIDESGMPKERFSAEFPKEGPSILRIQQVVRGDSAAYFCASSPQGQLNTEAFFGQGTRLTVV.

J is TRBJ2-7 and V is TRBV18, with TRBD2 identical over 14 bases. The J segment lost 4 bases and the V segment lost 2 bases, leaving 10 bases of the junction unmatched. This CDR3 comprises 18 residues. Per germline, CDR1 KGHSH and CDR2 LQKENI. The CDR3 DNA sequence: TGTGCCAGCTCACCAGGGGGACTAGCGGGAGAGGCCTCTTACGAGCAGTACTTC. It is translated as CASSPGGLAGEASYEQYF.

Concerning this clone itself: The sample contains more than one DNA sequence encoding this CDR3. The V and J genes are TRBV18 and TRBJ1-2, with 12 bases matching TRBD1. CDR3 length: 14 residues. Germline V gives CDR1 KGHSH, CDR2 LQKENI. Unmatched junction bases numbered 4, after V lost 3 bases and J lost 8 bases. CDR3 in amino acids: CASSPGQGARGYTF. The CDR3 DNA reads as TGTGCCAGCTCACCGGGACAGGGGGCGCGCGGCTACACCTTC.

This chain connects TRBV4-2 to TRBJ2-1, with 7 bases lining up with TRBD1. V shed 0 bases and J 2 bases; nucleotides not matched to a gene: 4. The germline CDR1 and CDR2 sequences are LGHNA and YNFKEQ. The CDR3 sequence is 16 residues long. Here the CDR3 DNA reads TGTGCCAGCAGCCAAGATCCCCAGGGGGCCTACAATGAGCAGTTCTTC. Its translation is CASSQDPQGAYNEQFF.

The rearrangement joins TRBV19 to TRBJ1-5; 7 bases align to TRBD1. The CDR3 runs to 15 residues. CDR1 and CDR2 (germline): LNHDA, SQIVND (reference sequence). The junction had 5 bases not matched to a gene; V was cut back by 3 bases and J by 3 bases. CDR3 sequence reads: CASSMSDRVNQPQHF. Here the CDR3 DNA reads TGTGCCAGTAGTATGTCCGACAGGGTCAATCAGCCCCAGCATTTT. The full variable domain, its missing parts supplied by reference TRBV19 and TRBJ1-5, is DGGITQSPKYLFRKEGQNVTLSCEQNLNHDAMYWYRQDPGQGLRLIYYSQIVNDFQKGDIAEGYSVSREKKESFPLTVTSAQKNPTAFYLCASSMSDRVNQPQHFGDGTRLSIL.